This T cell receptor beta chain emerged from a study of cytomegalovirus exposure and HLA in healthy donors. Both 60 Vbeta primers and 13 Jbeta primers went into the PCR. Authors' processing steps: There were around 78 million unique TCR beta chains by a later count, and approximately 10 million of them were shared. Sequencing used immunoSEQ multiplex PCR; TCRdb keeps in-frame clones, though not all of them. V, J and clone size are taken as reported in that table, and D and trimming were inferred from the DNA itself. This sample has 130,000 to 150,000 clones, with 74% found just once. Germline V lookup: CDR1 SQVTM, CDR2 ANQGSEA. V gave up 4 bases and J gave up 5 bases; unmatched junction bases: 5. The CDR3 loop spans 15 amino acids.

This clonotype was sampled from a man aged 18-30 years in good health and CMV-seropositive. This chain joins TRBV29-1 and TRBJ2-3, with TRBD2 matching over 14 bases. The sample consisted of PBMCs. CDR3 protein: CSVGLAGGRIDTQYF. CDR3 nucleotide sequence: TGCAGCGTTGGACTAGCGGGAGGGAGGATAGATACGCAGTATTTT.